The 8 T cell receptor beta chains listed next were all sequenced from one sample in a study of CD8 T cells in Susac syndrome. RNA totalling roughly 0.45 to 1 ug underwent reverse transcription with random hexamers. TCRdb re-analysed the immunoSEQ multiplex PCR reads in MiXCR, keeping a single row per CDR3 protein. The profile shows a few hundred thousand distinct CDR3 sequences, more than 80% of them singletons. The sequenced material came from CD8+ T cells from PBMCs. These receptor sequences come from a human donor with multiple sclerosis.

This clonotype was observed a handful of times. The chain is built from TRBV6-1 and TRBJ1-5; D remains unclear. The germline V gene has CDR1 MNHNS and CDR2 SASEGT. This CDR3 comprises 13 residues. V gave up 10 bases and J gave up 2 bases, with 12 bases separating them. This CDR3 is CATSVGGNQPQHF. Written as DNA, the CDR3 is TGTGCCACCTCGGTGGGTGGCAATCAGCCCCAGCATTTT.

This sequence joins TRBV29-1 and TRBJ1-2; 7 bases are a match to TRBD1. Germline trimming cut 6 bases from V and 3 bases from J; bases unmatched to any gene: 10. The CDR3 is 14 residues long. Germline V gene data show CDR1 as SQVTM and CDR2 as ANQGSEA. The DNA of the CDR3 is TGCAGCGTCCTTTATCCCGGGACAGACTATGGCTACACCTTC. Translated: CSVLYPGTDYGYTF.

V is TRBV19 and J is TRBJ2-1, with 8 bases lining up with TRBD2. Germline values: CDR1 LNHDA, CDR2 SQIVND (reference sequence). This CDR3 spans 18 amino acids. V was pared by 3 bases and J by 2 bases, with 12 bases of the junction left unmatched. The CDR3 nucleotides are TGTGCCAGTAGTATTGGAGAGCGGGAGATGGCCCCCTACAATGAGCAGTTCTTC. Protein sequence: CASSIGEREMAPYNEQFF.

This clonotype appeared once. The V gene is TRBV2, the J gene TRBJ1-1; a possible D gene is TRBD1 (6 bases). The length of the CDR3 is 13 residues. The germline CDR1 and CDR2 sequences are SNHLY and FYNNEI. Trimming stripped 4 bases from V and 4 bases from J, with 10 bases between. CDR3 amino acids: CASSVWGATEAFF. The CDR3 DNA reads TGTGCCAGCAGTGTTTGGGGGGCCACTGAAGCTTTCTTT.

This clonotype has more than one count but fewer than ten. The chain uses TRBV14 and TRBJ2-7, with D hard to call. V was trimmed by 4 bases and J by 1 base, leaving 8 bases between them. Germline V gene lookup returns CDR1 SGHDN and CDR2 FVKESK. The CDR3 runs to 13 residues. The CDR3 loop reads CASSPAESYEQYF. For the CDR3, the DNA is TGTGCCAGCAGCCCAGCTGAGTCCTACGAGCAGTACTTC.

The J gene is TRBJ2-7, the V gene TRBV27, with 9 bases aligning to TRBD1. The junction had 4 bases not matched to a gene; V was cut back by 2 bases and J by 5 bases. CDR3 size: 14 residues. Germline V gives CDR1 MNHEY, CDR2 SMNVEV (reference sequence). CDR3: CASSLVDRGHEQYF. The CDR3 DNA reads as TGTGCCAGCAGTTTAGTGGACAGGGGACACGAGCAGTACTTC.

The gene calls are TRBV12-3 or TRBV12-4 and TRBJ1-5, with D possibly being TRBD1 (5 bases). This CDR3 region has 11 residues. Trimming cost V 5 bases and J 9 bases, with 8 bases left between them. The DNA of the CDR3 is TGTGCCAGCAGTCAGGGACCGCCCCAGCATTTT. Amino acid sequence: CASSQGPPQHF.

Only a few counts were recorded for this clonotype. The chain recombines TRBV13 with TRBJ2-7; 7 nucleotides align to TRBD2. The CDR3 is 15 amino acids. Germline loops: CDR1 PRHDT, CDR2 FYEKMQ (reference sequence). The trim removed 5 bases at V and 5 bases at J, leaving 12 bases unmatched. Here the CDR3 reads CASSQRDGPWDEQYF. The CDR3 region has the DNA TGTGCCAGCAGCCAGCGGGACGGCCCCTGGGACGAGCAGTACTTC.